This entry describes one T cell receptor beta chain. Which antigen it targets is not known. There are no base qualities to consult, and no much larger clone falls within one base. Other DNA variants within this sample encode the same CDR3. The library came from the immunoSEQ multiplex PCR assay. For the multiplex PCR, a mixture combining 60 forward primers for TCR Vbeta segments and 13 reverse primers for TCR Jbeta segments was used. Amplification of the CDR3 region of rearranged TCR beta genes was performed with a multiplex PCR assay on genomic DNA. On the Illumina HiSeq System, the amplified TCR beta libraries were sequenced as 87-base-pair reads. In the authors' own workflow: Across the roughly 700 repertoires, a later analysis counted approximately 75 million unique TCR beta chains, 9 million to 14 million of which were shared by at least two donors. Raw reads were error-corrected and collapsed into unique sequences by a nearest-neighbor algorithm in which closely related sequences were merged to remove PCR and sequencing errors. V, D and J gene segments were assigned by aligning CDR3 sequences to IMGT reference sequences. For a sequence to be retained, at least a six-nucleotide match to both a V gene segment and a J gene segment was required. Rearrangements were called productive when the CDR3 lacked stop codons and stayed in frame with V and J; all others were non-productive. Following IMGT convention, CDR3 was defined as the stretch from the second conserved V-encoded cysteine up to the conserved J-encoded phenylalanine. The earlier analysis of roughly 590 of the donors excluded any sequence lacking an unambiguous match to a single V gene segment. In an earlier analysis of some 590 of the donors, V segments were called functional above 56.7% productive rearrangements and were called segregating when the between-donor standard deviation exceeded 5%. A statistical classification framework was built for diagnosing cytomegalovirus status from the catalog of TCR beta chain sequences. A later analysis assigned V and J genes by comparing TCR nucleotide sequences with IMGT/GENE-DB human TR gene sequences. Using the TCRdist pipeline, a later analysis assigned CDR3 sequences along with most-parsimonious VDJ recombination scenarios. In a later analysis, each TCR beta chain was defined by its CDR3 amino acid sequence together with its V-gene family, and reads without a unique V-gene family were excluded. In a later analysis, a few hundred highly shared, low-generation-probability nucleotide sequences were removed to address suspected cross-contamination and a sequencing artifact. In a later analysis, a clonal expansion index was calculated for each public chain from normalized within-repertoire ranks of inferred template counts. A later analysis computed generation probabilities with a VDJ recombination model fitted to out-of-frame rearrangements, and checked the results against IGoR. In a later analysis, TCR-TCR, TCR-HLA and TCR-CMV co-occurrence was scored with hypergeometric tests, and a repertoire-size bias correction was applied to TCR pairs. False discovery rates were estimated in a later analysis by permuting HLA or CMV assignments 20 times. In a later analysis, co-occurring TCRs were grouped using DBSCAN, and TCRdist sequence similarity was added for clustering within HLA-allele-positive subsets. For co-occurrence clustering, repertoires with fewer than 30,000 or more than 120,000 public chains were excluded, along with roughly 5 repertoires with anomalous nucleotide sharing. This is the immuneACCESS table as TCRdb keeps it, with only in-frame sequences that have V and J called. A part of the clones is gone; compared with another copy, unresolved V genes explain less than half, and the rest is unexplained. V and J calls and clone size follow that table, whereas D and trimming were derived from the DNA. The table for this sample lists 99,000 or so clones; over 60% of them were counted only once. Of the sample, roughly 6% is held by the ten largest clones.

From the cysteine through the phenylalanine, the CDR3 covers 14 amino acids. The entry retains the CDR3 DNA only, 42 bases that are in frame from base 1. A distance of 15 bases separates the germline ends of V and J, which lose 6 bases and 3 bases respectively. CDR1 and CDR2 were assigned from the germline V gene as KGHSH and LQKENI. In total, roughly 670 healthy bone marrow donors made up the cohort. At the time of sampling, every cohort member was nominally healthy, though immune exposures that went unrecorded were likely present. The donor tested CMV seropositive, placing the donor among the approximately 310 seropositive members of the cohort. Each donor provided a peripheral blood sample, and peripheral blood mononuclear cells were used for TCR beta sequencing. The Qiagen DNeasy Blood Extraction Kit was used to extract genomic DNA from the blood cell samples. This sample is drawn from a study of cytomegalovirus exposure and HLA in healthy donors (TCRdb year 2017). Regarding the research as a whole: According to an earlier analysis of several hundred of the donors, roughly 180 million T cells yielded over 90 million unique TCR beta sequences and 276 Gb of sequence data. Genome-wide SNP genotypes for about 60% of the 666 donors were used in a later genetic analysis, which treated that subset as a discovery cohort. Of the roughly 390 genotyped donors, approximately 80% fell in the genetic ancestry cluster associated with self-reported Caucasian donors. Donor age, sex, ethnicity and CMV serostatus were collected together with the repertoire data. A later analysis re-analyzed previously published TCR beta repertoires from roughly 600 donors and added high-resolution HLA genotyping to study TCR occurrence patterns. HLA typing covered class I and class II loci at four-digit resolution. A separate validation cohort of over a hundred different subjects was used in addition to the roughly 670-subject first cohort. Approximately 310 gigabases of sequencing data and approximately 92 million unique TCR sequences made up an early release that covered around 640 HLA-typed donors. Four to six DR-DQ haplotypes were handled as single units for association and clustering, since linkage in the cohort was strong. Typing coverage varied by locus: roughly 629-640 donors for A, B, C, DRB1 and DQB1; more than 500 for DQA1; more than 600 for DPA1; around 450 for DPB1. High-throughput TCR immunosequencing, statistical association of individual TCRs with disease status, and machine learning were combined to predict cytomegalovirus infection status. The aim of the study was to test whether cataloging public T cell receptors could identify signatures of past pathogen exposure. Among under 450 genotyped donors of the cohort, an average of roughly 240,000 unique TCR beta nucleotide sequences were sequenced per donor, roughly a sixth of them non-productive. The study profiled the T cell repertoires of fewer than 850 subjects by immunosequencing and related them to cytomegalovirus serostatus. Rather than drawing on any new phenotypic data, the later analysis identified candidate immune exposures from TCR beta sequences and the way those sequences occurred across donors. In an earlier analysis of a few hundred of the donors, high-throughput TCR beta sequencing was used to judge whether each TCR beta V gene segment behaved as functional or pseudogenic. All discovery cohort repertoires had been generated using a single sequencing platform.

The research as a whole found: A further reported finding was that TCR beta sequences accurately predicted the HLA-A and HLA-B alleles for most subjects in the first cohort. Specific HLA alleles were associated with 16,951 TCR beta sequences at a false discovery rate of 0.05 in a later analysis. Across donors, most TCR sequences were observed very rarely, whereas some public TCRs were present in many individuals. A few of the identified cytomegalovirus-associated TCR beta chains were confirmed in vitro to be specific for cytomegalovirus antigens. A cluster of highly shared sequence variants was judged likely to be a technical artifact of the sequencing pipeline. Assigning TCR associations to individual alleles was difficult when HLA alleles, especially DR and DQ, strongly co-occurred. According to the authors, the approach could potentially be generalized to other disease states and immunological phenotypes. Because counts were too low, approximately 18 rarely observed V segments, including chromosome 9 orphons, were excluded from the earlier analysis of around 640 of the donors. Linkage disequilibrium might explain the correlated functional status among segregating V segments, but an unknown experimental factor could not be ruled out. Roughly uniform sequencing depth across donors was assumed in presence/absence analyses, although this assumption may not hold. In a later analysis, TCR association rates were found to vary across HLA loci, with the most associated TCRs seen for DRB1 alleles and the fewest for HLA-C alleles. In an earlier analysis of some 640 of the donors, most TCR beta V segments were observed in productive rearrangements about 87% or about 30% of the time, broadly matching IMGT annotations. A later analysis reported that several top co-occurrence clusters appeared linked to parvovirus B19, influenza, CMV and Epstein-Barr virus. In a later analysis, HLA-associated TCR beta chains were found to be more clonally expanded and to have lower generation probabilities than equally common non-associated chains. In a later analysis, most CMV-associated TCR beta chains were found to appear HLA-restricted, with HLA associations seemingly driven largely by CMV exposure. V-gene and J-gene trimming of TCR beta chains was associated with a missense DCLRE1C variant in a later genetic analysis, and the association was replicated in an independent cohort. The only immune exposure information available for the cohort was CMV serostatus. The study listed 150 to 200 TCR beta chains as associated with cytomegalovirus. In a later genetic analysis, fewer N-insertions in productive TCRs were reported among donors in an Asian-associated ancestry cluster than the approximately 710-donor mean. In both the original and validation cohorts, the classifier was reported to diagnose cytomegalovirus status with high specificity and sensitivity. The 87-base-pair reads could not distinguish some IMGT-functional V segments, including TRBV6-2 and TRBV6-3, so those segments were excluded. In this cohort, only TCR beta chains were sequenced, and detectable features were limited by the absence of alpha or paired-chain data. Because HLA typing was missing for some donors at each locus, association tests included only the typed subset.

Material for sequencing was PBMCs. This TCR came from a man aged 55 to 70 in good health and CMV-seropositive. This receptor chain uses TRBV18 and TRBJ2-7; the D gene is not confidently resolved. DNA sequence: TGTGCCAGCTCCCCCGCCAATCAGTTCTACGAGCAGTACTTC. Its product reads: CASSPANQFYEQYF.